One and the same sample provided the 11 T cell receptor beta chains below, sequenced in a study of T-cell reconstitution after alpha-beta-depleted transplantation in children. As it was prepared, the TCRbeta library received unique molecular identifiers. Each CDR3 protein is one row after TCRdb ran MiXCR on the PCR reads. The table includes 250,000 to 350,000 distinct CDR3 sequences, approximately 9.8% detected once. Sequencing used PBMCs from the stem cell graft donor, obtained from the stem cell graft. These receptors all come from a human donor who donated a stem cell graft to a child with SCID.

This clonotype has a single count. The CDR3 here is CASRTGTGAYNEQFF. CDR3 sequence (DNA): TGTGCCAGCAGGACCGGGACGGGAGCATACAATGAGCAGTTCTTC. The rearrangement links TRBV6-1 to TRBJ2-1, with D perhaps TRBD2 (6 bases). CDR3 length: 15 amino acids. Germline-derived CDR1 and CDR2 are MNHNS and SASEGT. Trimming pared 6 bases from V and 4 bases from J, leaving 16 bases between.

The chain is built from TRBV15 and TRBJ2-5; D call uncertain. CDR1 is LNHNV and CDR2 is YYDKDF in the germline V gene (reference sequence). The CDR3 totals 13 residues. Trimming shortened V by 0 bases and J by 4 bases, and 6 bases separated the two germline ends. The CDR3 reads CATSRDPGETQYF. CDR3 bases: TGTGCCACCAGCAGAGATCCGGGAGAGACCCAGTACTTC.

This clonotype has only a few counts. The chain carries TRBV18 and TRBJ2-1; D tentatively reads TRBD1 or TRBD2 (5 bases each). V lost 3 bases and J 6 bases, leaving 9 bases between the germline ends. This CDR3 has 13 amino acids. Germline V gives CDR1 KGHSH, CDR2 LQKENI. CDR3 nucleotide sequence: TGTGCCAGCTCACCCCGGGACCGCAATGAGCAGTTCTTC. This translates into CASSPRDRNEQFF.

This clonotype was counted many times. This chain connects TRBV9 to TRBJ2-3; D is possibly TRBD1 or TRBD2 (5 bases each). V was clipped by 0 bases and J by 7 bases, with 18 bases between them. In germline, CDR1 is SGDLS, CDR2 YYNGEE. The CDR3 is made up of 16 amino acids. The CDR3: CASSVVSGAASHTQYF. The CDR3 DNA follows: TGTGCCAGCAGCGTAGTGTCCGGGGCCGCTAGTCATACGCAGTATTTT.

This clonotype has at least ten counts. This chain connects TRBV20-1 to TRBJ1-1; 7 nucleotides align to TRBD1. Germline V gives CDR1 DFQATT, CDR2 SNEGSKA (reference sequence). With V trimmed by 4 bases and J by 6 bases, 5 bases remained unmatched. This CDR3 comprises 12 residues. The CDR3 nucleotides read TGCAGTGCTAAACAGGGGAGTTCTGAAGCTTTCTTT. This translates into CSAKQGSSEAFF.

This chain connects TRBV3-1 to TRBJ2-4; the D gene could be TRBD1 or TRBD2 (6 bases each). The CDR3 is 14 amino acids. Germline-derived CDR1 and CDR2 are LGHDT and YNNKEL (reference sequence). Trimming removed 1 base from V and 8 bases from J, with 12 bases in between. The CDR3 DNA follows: TGTGCCAGCAGCCAAGTAGGGGGGTGGGACATTCAGTACTTC. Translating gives CASSQVGGWDIQYF. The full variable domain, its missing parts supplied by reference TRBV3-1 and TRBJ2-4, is DTAVSQTPKYLVTQMGNDKSIKCEQNLGHDTMYWYKQDSKKFLKIMFSYNNKELIINETVPNRFSPKSPDKAHLNLHINSLELGDSAVYFCASSQVGGWDIQYFGAGTRLSVL.

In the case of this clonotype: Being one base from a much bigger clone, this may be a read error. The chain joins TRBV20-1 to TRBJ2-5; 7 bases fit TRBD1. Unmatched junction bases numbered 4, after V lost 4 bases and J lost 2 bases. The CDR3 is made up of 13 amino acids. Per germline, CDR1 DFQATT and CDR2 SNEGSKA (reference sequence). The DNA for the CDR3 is TGCAGTGCTACTGGGACAGAACAAGAGACCCAGTACTTC. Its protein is CSATGTEQETQYF.

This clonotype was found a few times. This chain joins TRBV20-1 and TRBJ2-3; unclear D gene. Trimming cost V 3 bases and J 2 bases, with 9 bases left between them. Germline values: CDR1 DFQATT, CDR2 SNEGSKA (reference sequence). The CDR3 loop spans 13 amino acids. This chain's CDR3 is CSASGNLTDTQYF. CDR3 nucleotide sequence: TGCAGTGCTAGTGGGAACCTCACAGATACGCAGTATTTT.

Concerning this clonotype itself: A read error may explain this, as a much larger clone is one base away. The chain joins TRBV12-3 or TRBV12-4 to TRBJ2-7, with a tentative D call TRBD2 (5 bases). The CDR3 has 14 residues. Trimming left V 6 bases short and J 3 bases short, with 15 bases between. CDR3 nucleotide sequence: TGTGCCAGCAGCTCCGGGATAGCCATCTACGAGCAGTACTTC. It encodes CASSSGIAIYEQYF.

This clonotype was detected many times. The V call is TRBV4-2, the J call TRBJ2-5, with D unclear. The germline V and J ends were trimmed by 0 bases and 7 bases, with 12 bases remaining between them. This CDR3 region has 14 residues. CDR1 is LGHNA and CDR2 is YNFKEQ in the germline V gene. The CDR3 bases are TGTGCCAGCAGCCAAGATGGGGTCCCAGGGACCCAGTACTTC. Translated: CASSQDGVPGTQYF.

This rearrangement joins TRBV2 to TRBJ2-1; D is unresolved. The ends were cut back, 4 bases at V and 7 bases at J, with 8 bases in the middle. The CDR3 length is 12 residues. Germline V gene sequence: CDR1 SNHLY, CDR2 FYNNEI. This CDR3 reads CASSGRRNEQFF. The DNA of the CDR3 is TGTGCCAGCAGTGGACGGAGAAATGAGCAGTTCTTC. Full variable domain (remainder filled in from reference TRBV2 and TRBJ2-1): EPEVTQTPSHQVTQMGQEVILRCVPISNHLYFYWYRQILGQKVEFLVSFYNNEISEKSEIFDDQFSVERPDGSNFTLKIRSTKLEDSAMYFCASSGRRNEQFFGPGTRLTVL.